This record looks at one T cell receptor beta chain sequence and its context. Its antigen is currently unknown. CDR3 size: 13 residues. Germline lookup yields CDR1 SGHRS and CDR2 YFSETQ. Trimming removed 4 bases from V and 9 bases from J; junction bases left unmatched: 7. PCR was performed a second time for roughly 7 to 11 cycles using a sample-barcoded 5' primer and a J-beta primer mix. TCRdb ran MiXCR on the 5' RACE reads and lists one entry per CDR3 protein. The table records about a million distinct CDR3 sequences, roughly 43% of them present only once. These data come from a study of blood T cells in healthy people across ages. Donation came from healthy Caucasian individuals in Russia who were aged roughly 6 to 95. Collection of 8.5 to 10 milliliters of peripheral blood was performed for each donor. General study results and limits: The authors considered diversity estimates from one million T cells to be underestimates. The recorded TCR beta diversity per million T cells decreased in a roughly linear manner with age.

The receptor was isolated from a man aged 30 to 45 in good health. The sample taken for sequencing was blood. The chain has TRBV5-1 and TRBJ1-2, with 9 positions matching TRBD1. In DNA, the CDR3 is TGCGCCAGCAGCGGGCGGACAGGGGAAAGCTACACCTTC. Translated, it gives CASSGRTGESYTF.